This T cell receptor beta chain emerged from a study of blood T cell repertoires in COVID-19 (dated by TCRdb to the early 2020s). Looking at the study overall: Collaborator samples came from the United States, Italy and Spain and covered acute and convalescent phases of COVID-19. The prospective study material was composed of cDNA or gDNA derived from T cells, B-cell-depleted T cells, or PBMCs. Subjects who had been exposed to COVID-19, were actively infected with it, or had recovered from it provided the deeply sampled blood TCRbeta repertoires that made up the dataset. The repertoires were made available in a free public database intended to serve as a resource for research on the immune response to SARS-CoV-2. Samples came from the ongoing ImmuneRACE study (first 160 participants) plus 1,254 subjects from 6 global collaborators. A de-identified subject ID, COVID-19 status, age in years and sex were almost always included in the sample metadata. HLA class I and class II types, where available, came from metadata supplied by the sample provider rather than from assay-based typing.

The research as a whole found: Clinical and demographic metadata were provided uncurated, with the amount varying by source and participant.

Reading from cysteine to phenylalanine, the CDR3 counts 18 amino acids. Only CDR3 DNA is held: 54 bases, read in frame from base 1. Ends trimmed: V by 5 bases, J by 3 bases; bases unmatched to a gene: 15. From the germline V gene, CDR1 is SGHTS and CDR2 is YDEGEE. TCRbeta CDR3 regions were amplified from genomic DNA using the immunoSEQ Assay, a bias-controlled multiplex PCR. The published analysis was carried out like this. Nucleated cell counts per sample were estimated from amplification of reference gene primers within the assay. Sequence reads were collapsed and filtered to measure the absolute abundance of every unique TCRbeta CDR3 rearrangement. Productive Simpson clonality was computed per sample as the square root of Simpson's diversity index over productive rearrangements. What TCRdb holds here is the immuneACCESS table cut down to in-frame rearrangements. Part of the clones is not present; checked against another copy, under half of the missing clones reflect an unresolved V gene, and the others are unexplained. That table gives V, J and clone size, and the DNA gave D and trimming. The sample contains 120,000 to 150,000 clones, 80% to 85% of them found a single time. Under 7% of the sample belongs to the ten largest clones.

Turning to this clone: Its antigen is still unknown. No much larger clonotype is one base removed from it; base qualities were not supplied.

Participants in the prospective study were aged roughly 18 to 100 years, lived in approximately 26 United States geographic areas, and enrolled through a virtual design. Cohort assignment in the prospective study relied on participant-reported clinical history from a screening survey and a study questionnaire. Exposed participants had been in contact, within 2 weeks of entering the study, with a person who had a PCR-confirmed or clinician-diagnosed case of COVID-19. Mobile phlebotomists in the prospective study collected whole blood, serum and a nasopharyngeal or oropharyngeal swab from every participant. Additional blood draws and questionnaires over an approximately two-month period could optionally be provided by prospective study participants. Blood samples from the prospective study were shipped frozen or at room temperature prior to DNA extraction.

The receptor comes from a woman in her forties or fifties who had been exposed to COVID-19. Sequenced material: PBMCs or T cells enriched from blood (not recorded which). The rearranged chain carries TRBV5-8 and TRBJ2-2; 8 nucleotides in the junction match TRBD2. The nucleotide sequence is TGTGCCAGCAGGATACTAGCGGTCTGGGGCCTGGACACCGGGGAGCTGTTTTTT. This codes for CASRILAVWGLDTGELFF.